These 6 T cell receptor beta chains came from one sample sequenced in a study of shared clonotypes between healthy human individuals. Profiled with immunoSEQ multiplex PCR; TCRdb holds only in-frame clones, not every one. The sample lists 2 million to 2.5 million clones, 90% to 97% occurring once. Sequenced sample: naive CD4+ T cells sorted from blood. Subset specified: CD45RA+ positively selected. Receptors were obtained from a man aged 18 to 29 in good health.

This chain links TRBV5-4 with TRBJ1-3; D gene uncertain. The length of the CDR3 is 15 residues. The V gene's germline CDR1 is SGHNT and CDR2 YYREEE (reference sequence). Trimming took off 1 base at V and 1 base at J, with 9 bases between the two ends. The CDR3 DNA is TGTGCCAGCAGCTTGTTTGGGCCATCTGGAAACACCATATATTTT. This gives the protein CASSLFGPSGNTIYF.

CDR3 amino acids: CASSFTGRNTGELFF. CDR3 nucleotides: TGTGCCAGCAGCTTCACCGGGCGAAACACCGGGGAGCTGTTTTTT. This sequence joins TRBV5-4 and TRBJ2-2; unclear D gene. Germline loops: CDR1 SGHNT, CDR2 YYREEE (reference sequence). The CDR3 runs to 15 residues. Between the trimmed V and J ends, which lost 2 bases and 2 bases, there was a span of 10 bases.

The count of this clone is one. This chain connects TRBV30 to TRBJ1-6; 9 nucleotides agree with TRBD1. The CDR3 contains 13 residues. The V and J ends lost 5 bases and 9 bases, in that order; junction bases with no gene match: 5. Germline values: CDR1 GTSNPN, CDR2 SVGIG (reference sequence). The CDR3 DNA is TGTGCCTGGTCGACAGGGGGAGGTTCACCCCTCCACTTT. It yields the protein CAWSTGGGSPLHF.

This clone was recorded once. The DNA for the CDR3 is TGCGCCAGCAGTCGGGACTCGCCTCATGAGCAGTTCTTC. It specifies CASSRDSPHEQFF. The chain has TRBV10-2 and TRBJ2-1; tentative D call: TRBD2 (6 bases). Germline loops: CDR1 WSHSY, CDR2 SAAADI. The CDR3 has 13 residues. Trimming stripped 5 bases from V and 8 bases from J, with 13 bases between.

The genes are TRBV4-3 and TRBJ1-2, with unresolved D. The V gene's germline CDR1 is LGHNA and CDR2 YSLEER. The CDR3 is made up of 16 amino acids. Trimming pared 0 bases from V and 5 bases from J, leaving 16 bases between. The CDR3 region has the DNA TGCGCCAGCAGCCAAGAAAGATTTCATAGTGAATATGGCTACACCTTC. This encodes CASSQERFHSEYGYTF.

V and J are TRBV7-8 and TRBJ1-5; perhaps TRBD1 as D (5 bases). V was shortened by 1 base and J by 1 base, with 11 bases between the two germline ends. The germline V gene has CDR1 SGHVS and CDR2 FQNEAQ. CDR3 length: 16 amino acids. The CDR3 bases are TGTGCCAGCAGCTTAGTGGGCGGGGCCAGCAATCAGCCCCAGCATTTT. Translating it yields CASSLVGGASNQPQHF.